This entry describes one T cell receptor (beta chain). What it binds is unknown. The CDR3 loop spans 15 amino acids. The ends lost 4 bases at V and 1 base at J; junction bases unmatched: 4. Per germline, CDR1 SGHRS and CDR2 YFSETQ. These data are taken from a study of cytomegalovirus exposure and HLA in healthy donors. Study overall: Genotyping of more than 300 donors showed that 80% to 85% belonged to the Caucasian-associated ancestry cluster.

Study outcomes and limitations: CMV serostatus alone was available as immune exposure information. Researchers left out some V segments, among them TRBV6-2 and TRBV6-3, as indistinguishable. What was likely a sequencing artifact was a cluster of highly shared sequence variants.

The PCR ran on 60 Vbeta and 13 Jbeta primers. Method: immunoSEQ multiplex PCR; TCRdb's copy keeps in-frame clones and lacks some. The profile covers approximately 100,000 clones, with over 75% appearing a single time and approximately 5% taken by the ten largest. The clonotype originates from a woman under 30 in good health and CMV-seropositive. Sequencing used PBMCs. The V call is TRBV5-1, the J call TRBJ2-2; 7 bases agree with TRBD1. The CDR3 region has the DNA TGCGCCAGCAGCAGGGGGCTAGTGAACACCGGGGAGCTGTTTTTT. It yields the protein CASSRGLVNTGELFF.